These 22 T cell receptor beta chains originate from one sample sequenced in a study of neoadjuvant anti-PD-1 for oral cavity cancer. Generated by immunoSEQ multiplex PCR, the TCRdb table keeps only in-frame clones and is missing some. The data contain about 32,000 clones, more than 65% of them seen just once; the ten biggest clones take up roughly 3.2%. Indicated time point: after neoadjuvant nivolumab, at surgical resection. Material: PBMCs, obtained after nivolumab (anti-PD-1) treatment. The origin of the receptors is a person between 40 and 80 years old with oral cavity squamous cell carcinoma.

V and J are TRBV6-5 and TRBJ2-3; D ambiguous. Germline lookup yields CDR1 MNHEY and CDR2 SVGAGI. V was shortened by 2 bases and J by 0 bases, with 12 bases between the two germline ends. This CDR3 has 16 residues. CDR3 sequence: CASSYAQVTSTDTQYF. The CDR3 nucleotides read TGTGCCAGCAGTTACGCGCAGGTGACTAGCACAGATACGCAGTATTTT.

The chain employs TRBV2 and TRBJ1-1; D unresolved. The CDR3 spans 11 residues. V lost 4 bases to trimming and J lost 10 bases, with 10 bases between them. Germline assignment: CDR1 SNHLY and CDR2 FYNNEI. The CDR3 DNA follows: TGTGCCAGCAGTGGAGGGCTCCGAGCTTTCTTT. Translating gives CASSGGLRAFF.

This chain links TRBV11-2 with TRBJ1-3; 8 positions agree with TRBD1. Per the germline V gene, CDR1 is SGHAT and CDR2 is FQNNGV. The junction had 3 bases not matched to a gene; V was cut back by 5 bases and J by 3 bases. CDR3 size: 14 residues. CDR3 sequence: CASSPDRVGNTIYF. CDR3 coding DNA: TGTGCCAGCAGCCCGGACAGGGTTGGAAACACCATATATTTT.

The V gene is TRBV12-5, the J gene TRBJ2-3, with 7 bases identical to TRBD1. The CDR3 has 14 amino acids. Germline V gene sequence: CDR1 LGHNT, CDR2 FRNRAP. Trimming at V came to 1 base and at J to 4 bases, leaving 2 bases not matched to a gene. CDR3: CASGLGQGPDTQYF. The CDR3 nucleotides are TGTGCTAGTGGTTTGGGACAGGGACCAGATACGCAGTATTTT.

The chain employs TRBV5-1 and TRBJ1-5, with D possibly matching TRBD1 (6 bases). Trimming left V 3 bases short and J 4 bases short, with 11 bases between. This CDR3 contains 14 residues. Germline assignment: CDR1 SGHRS and CDR2 YFSETQ. The CDR3 spells CASSSGTGNQPQHF. The CDR3, as DNA: TGCGCCAGCAGCTCGGGTACAGGGAATCAGCCCCAGCATTTT.

The chain links TRBV9 to TRBJ1-4, with a tentative D call TRBD1 (6 bases). The CDR3 has 18 residues. Germline loops: CDR1 SGDLS, CDR2 YYNGEE. V gave up 0 bases and J gave up 8 bases, with 23 bases separating them. CDR3 nucleotide sequence: TGTGCCAGCAGCGTAGGCGGAACAGGGATCGGCCTTCGGGAAAAACTGTTTTTT. The encoded protein is CASSVGGTGIGLREKLFF.

The chain has TRBV4-3 and TRBJ1-3; weak D call: TRBD1 (5 bases). CDR3 size: 15 residues. Germline V lookup: CDR1 LGHNA, CDR2 YSLEER. Trimming pared 5 bases from V and 0 bases from J, leaving 11 bases between. The CDR3 DNA sequence: TGCGCCAGCAGCTTCACAGGTCACTCTGGAAACACCATATATTTT. Its protein product is CASSFTGHSGNTIYF.

In DNA form, the CDR3 reads TGTGCCAGCAGTTTGTCTTCAGGGGGGAGGGAGCAGTTCTTC. This encodes CASSLSSGGREQFF. V usage is TRBV27 and J usage is TRBJ2-1, with TRBD1 as a possible D gene (7 bases). The CDR3 extends over 14 amino acids. V lost 3 bases to trimming and J lost 10 bases, with 16 bases between them. Germline CDR1 reads MNHEY; CDR2 reads SMNVEV (reference sequence).

In its sample, this clone was seen once. V usage is TRBV14 and J usage is TRBJ2-3, with D perhaps matching TRBD2 (5 bases). The V and J ends lost 3 bases and 4 bases respectively, with 11 bases between them. The CDR3 sequence is 14 residues long. Germline assignment: CDR1 SGHDN and CDR2 FVKESK. CDR3 in DNA: TGTGCCAGCAGCCATCGTCGGGGTCCAGATACGCAGTATTTT. This gives the protein CASSHRRGPDTQYF.

This clone was detected once. The chain links TRBV7-9 to TRBJ1-2; D gene uncertain. The CDR3 contains 14 residues. Germline V gives CDR1 SEHNR, CDR2 FQNEAQ (reference sequence). The V end was cut by 5 bases, the J end by 4 bases, with 14 bases between. The CDR3 coding sequence is TGTGCCAGCAGCCCCCGGGCGGAGCCCTATGGCTACACCTTC. The encoded protein is CASSPRAEPYGYTF.

The V call is TRBV5-8, the J call TRBJ1-2; the D is unclear. V lost 4 bases and J lost 7, with 11 bases in between. The CDR3 totals 12 residues. Germline V gives CDR1 SGHTS, CDR2 YDEGEE. CDR3 nucleotides: TGTGCCAGCAGCAAAGACATAGTTGGCTACACCTTC. Translating gives CASSKDIVGYTF.

The chain has TRBV13 and TRBJ1-5; D unresolved. With 0 bases removed from V and 1 base from J, the gap between germline ends came to 7 bases. The CDR3 covers 15 residues. The germline V gene has CDR1 PRHDT and CDR2 FYEKMQ (reference sequence). The CDR3 loop is CASSLGVRSNQPQHF. The CDR3 coding sequence is TGTGCCAGCAGCTTAGGGGTCCGGAGCAATCAGCCCCAGCATTTT.

The rearrangement links TRBV5-4 to TRBJ2-2; TRBD1 matches at 11 bases. The CDR3 runs 15 residues. The germline V gene encodes CDR1 SGHNT and CDR2 YYREEE (reference sequence). V shed 5 bases and J 5 bases; nucleotides not matched to a gene: 5. The CDR3 bases are TGTGCCAGCAGTCAGGGACAGGGGGATACCGGGGAGCTGTTTTTT. Protein: CASSQGQGDTGELFF.

This clone was recorded only once. The chain joins TRBV7-6 to TRBJ2-7; 7 nucleotides align to TRBD1. Losses at the gene ends were 1 base for V and 2 bases for J; bases not matched to a gene: 5. The CDR3 contains 15 residues. Germline CDR1 is SGHVS and CDR2 is FNYEAQ. The CDR3 here is CASSLGRQGTYEQYF. Written as DNA, the CDR3 is TGTGCCAGCAGCTTAGGGAGACAGGGAACCTACGAGCAGTACTTC.

The CDR3 reads CASSISGGWSGETQYF. The CDR3 region has the DNA TGTGCCAGCAGTATTAGCGGGGGCTGGAGTGGGGAGACCCAGTACTTC. The genes are TRBV9 and TRBJ2-5; 9 positions agree with TRBD2. CDR1 and CDR2 (germline): SGDLS, YYNGEE. The CDR3 has 16 amino acids. V shed 5 bases and J 5 bases; nucleotides not matched to a gene: 13.

The rearrangement links TRBV6-5 to TRBJ2-6, with D unresolved. Trimming removed 2 bases at V and 0 bases at J, with 5 bases between. Per germline, CDR1 MNHEY and CDR2 SVGAGI. This CDR3 comprises 15 residues. CDR3 coding DNA: TGTGCCAGCAGTTACCAGAACTCTGGGGCCAACGTCCTGACTTTC. As protein: CASSYQNSGANVLTF.

Written as DNA, the CDR3 is TGTGCCAGCAGCTTAGGAGGGGGCGGGGAGCCCCAGCATTTT. Translation gives CASSLGGGGEPQHF. V usage is TRBV7-2 and J usage is TRBJ1-5; the match to TRBD1 covers 7 bases. The V gene's germline CDR1 is SGHTA and CDR2 FQGNSA. The V and J ends lost 1 base and 8 bases, in that order; junction bases with no gene match: 5. The CDR3 sequence is 14 residues long.

The chain employs TRBV6-5 and TRBJ1-4; 7 bases are shared with TRBD1. The V gene end was trimmed by 6 bases and the J gene end by 4 bases; junction bases not matched to a gene: 5. CDR1 MNHEY and CDR2 SVGAGI come from the germline V gene. The CDR3 has 14 amino acids. CDR3 coding DNA: TGTGCCAGCAGAACCCGGGACAGTAATGAAAAACTGTTTTTT. Encoded protein: CASRTRDSNEKLFF.

This clone was found a few times. This chain connects TRBV28 to TRBJ2-1; D not resolved. From germline, CDR1 is MDHEN and CDR2 SYDVKM. Trimming removed 3 bases from V and 9 bases from J, with 6 bases in between. CDR3 length: 11 amino acids. CDR3 sequence reads: CASSLGSEQFF. The CDR3 DNA reads TGTGCCAGCAGTTTGGGCAGTGAGCAGTTCTTC.

The V call is TRBV5-1, the J call TRBJ1-1; D unclear. The CDR3 has 13 residues. CDR1 SGHRS and CDR2 YFSETQ come from the germline V gene. The V end was cut by 3 bases, the J end by 1 base, with 7 bases between. The DNA of the CDR3 is TGCGCCAGCAGCTATACAGAGAACACTGAAGCTTTCTTT. Its translation is CASSYTENTEAFF.

This chain links TRBV6-4 with TRBJ1-1, with 9 bases that match TRBD1. Trimming at V came to 2 bases and at J to 6 bases, leaving 4 bases not matched to a gene. There are 14 residues in the CDR3. The germline gives CDR1 MRHNA, CDR2 SNTAGT. The CDR3 DNA sequence: TGTGCCAGCAGTGACACCGACAGGGGGTCTGAAGCTTTCTTT. Its translation is CASSDTDRGSEAFF.

In this sample, this clone turned up a few times. The chain has TRBV5-4 and TRBJ1-2; 7 nucleotides match TRBD1. V trimming: 4 bases; J trimming: 0 bases; junction bases outside the gene matches: 3. From germline, CDR1 is SGHNT and CDR2 YYREEE (reference sequence). The CDR3 is made up of 14 amino acids. The CDR3 reads CASSLGTANYGYTF. The CDR3 nucleotides are TGTGCCAGCAGCCTAGGGACAGCTAACTATGGCTACACCTTC.